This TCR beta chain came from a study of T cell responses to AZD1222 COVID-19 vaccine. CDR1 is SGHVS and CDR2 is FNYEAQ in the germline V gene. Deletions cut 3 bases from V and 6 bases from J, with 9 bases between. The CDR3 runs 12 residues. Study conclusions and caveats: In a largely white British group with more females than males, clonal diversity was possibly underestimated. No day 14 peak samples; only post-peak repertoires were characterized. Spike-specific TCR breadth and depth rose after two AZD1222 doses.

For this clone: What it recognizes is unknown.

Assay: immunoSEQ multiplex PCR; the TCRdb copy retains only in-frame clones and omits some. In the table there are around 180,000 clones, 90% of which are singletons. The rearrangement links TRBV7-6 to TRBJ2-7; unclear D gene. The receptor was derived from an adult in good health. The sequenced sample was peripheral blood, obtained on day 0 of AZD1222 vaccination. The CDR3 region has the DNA TGTGCCAGCAGCTTGGCCAGCTCCGAGCAGTACTTC. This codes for CASSLASSEQYF.